Presented here are 24 T cell receptor beta chains from one specimen sequenced in a study of tumor and adjacent non-tumor tissue in lung cancer. TCRbeta libraries were built with three rounds of nested PCR, modified from ARM-PCR. TCRdb recomputed calls from the multiplex PCR reads with MiXCR, one row per CDR3 protein. Here the sample spans tens of thousands of distinct CDR3 sequences, 75% to 85% being singletons. This sample's RNA came from whole unsorted tissue. More than 3 cm separated this lung sample from the edge of the tumor. The sequencing sample was made of distant non-tumor lung tissue. These receptors originate from a man between 60 and 75 years old with non-small cell lung cancer.

In the case of this clonotype: Because it lacks the conserved phenylalanine or tryptophan at the end, this CDR3 is likely a read error. V gene TRBV11-1 combines with J gene TRBJ2-2, with D tentatively TRBD2 (5 bases). The CDR3 is made up of 14 amino acids. Germline V CDR1 and CDR2: SGHAT, FQDESV (reference sequence). The CDR3 spells CASSQTSGTGELFY. The CDR3 nucleotides are TGCGCCAGCAGCCAAACTAGTGGCACCGGGGAGCTGTTTTAT.

Comments on this clonotype: At one boundary the junction diverges from the germline segment, which might be a read error. The genes are TRBV12-3 or TRBV12-4 and TRBJ2-1; 7 positions match TRBD2. The CDR3 runs to 16 residues. The CDR3 DNA reads as TGTGCCAGCAGTTCCCCTGAGCGGGGCCCAGGGAATGAGCAGATCTTC. This encodes CASSSPERGPGNEQIF.

About this clonotype itself: This likely comes from a read error, as the CDR3 has no conserved phenylalanine or tryptophan at its end. It is unclear where the CDR3 begins or ends on the DNA, so no DNA is shown, and the CDR3 is as TCRdb lists it. CDR3 region: CASSQDGTSGGRYL. The V call is TRBV4-2, the J call TRBJ2-7; the table assigns TRBD2, which was not confirmed against the DNA. The CDR3 length is 14 residues, termini included. Germline CDR1 LGHNA, CDR2 YNFKEQ.

This sequence joins TRBV20-1 and TRBJ2-3; 7 nucleotides align to TRBD2. The germline gives CDR1 DFQATT, CDR2 SNEGSKA (reference sequence). The CDR3 is 15 residues long. Unmatched junction bases numbered 14, after V lost 7 bases and J lost 4 bases. In DNA form, the CDR3 reads TGCAGTGTTGTACGGGGGGACTTTCACTCAGATACGCAGTATTTT. Translating gives CSVVRGDFHSDTQYF.

The DNA for the CDR3 is TGTGCCATTAGAGGGAGGAGAGACATCACAGACGAGCAGTACTTC. Its translation is CAIRGRRDITDEQYF. The chain combines TRBV10-3 with TRBJ2-7; the D gene is possibly TRBD2 (6 bases). CDR1 is ENHRY and CDR2 is SYGVKD in the germline V gene. V was shortened by 9 bases and J by 5 bases, with 23 bases between the two germline ends. CDR3 length: 15 residues.

About this clonotype: At one of its ends the junction is not consistent with the germline gene, which may arise from a read error. The rearrangement joins TRBV12-3 or TRBV12-4 to TRBJ2-2, with D possibly called TRBD1 or TRBD2 (5 bases each). The CDR3 has 16 residues. In nucleotides, the CDR3 is TGTGCCAGCAGTTTAGTATCGGGGACGAACACCGGGGAACTGTTTTTT. It translates to CASSLVSGTNTGELFF.

On this clonotype: Germline is not matched at one junction end, which may reflect a read error. The J gene is TRBJ2-3, the V gene TRBV11-2; the D is unclear. CDR1 is SGHAT, CDR2 FQNNGV, per germline. The CDR3 extends over 13 amino acids. For the CDR3, the DNA is TGTACCAGCAGCTTAGATCGGGCAGATACGCAGTATTTT. Residues: CTSSLDRADTQYF.

The chain is built from TRBV9 and TRBJ1-2, with a weak D call TRBD1 (6 bases). The CDR3 loop spans 12 amino acids. Germline values: CDR1 SGDLS, CDR2 YYNGEE. Trimming left V 0 bases short and J 8 bases short, with 8 bases between. CDR3 amino acids: CASSVGQAGYTF. CDR3 coding DNA: TGTGCCAGCAGCGTAGGACAGGCGGGCTACACCTTC.

This clonotype was recorded only once. A read error may produce the germline difference seen at one junction end. This chain joins TRBV6-1 and TRBJ2-1; D gene ambiguous. The germline V gene has CDR1 MNHNS and CDR2 SASEGT. This CDR3 is built from 16 residues. The CDR3 sequence is CASGEYSASSHNEQFF. For the CDR3, the DNA is TGTGCCAGCGGTGAGTATTCAGCAAGCTCCCACAATGAGCAGTTCTTC.

The gene calls are TRBV5-6 and TRBJ2-7; 9 nucleotides align to TRBD2. The trim removed 6 bases at V and 7 bases at J, leaving 8 bases unmatched. The CDR3 sequence is 13 residues long. Germline-derived CDR1 and CDR2 are SGHDT and YYEEEE. This chain's CDR3 is CASTSAGGSEQYF. CDR3 DNA sequence: TGTGCCAGCACCTCAGCGGGAGGTAGTGAGCAGTACTTC.

The rearrangement uses TRBV13 and TRBJ2-7, with D perhaps TRBD1 (5 bases). CDR3 size: 15 residues. Germline V gene data show CDR1 as PRHDT and CDR2 as FYEKMQ (reference sequence). The CDR3: CVCSTRAGSSYEQYF. The CDR3, as DNA: TGTGTCTGCAGCACCCGGGCAGGGTCCTCCTACGAGCAGTACTTC.

This chain connects TRBV6-1 to TRBJ1-2; D is unresolved. CDR3 size: 14 residues. The germline V gene has CDR1 MNHNS and CDR2 SASEGT. Trimming removed 3 bases at V and 2 bases at J, with 10 bases between. CDR3 DNA: TGTGCCAGCAGTGATGGTCTATCCAACTATGGCTACACCTTC. Amino acid sequence: CASSDGLSNYGYTF.

In the case of this clonotype: An end of the junction does not agree with germline; a read error may underlie this. The chain carries TRBV6-5 and TRBJ1-2; D is possibly TRBD1 (6 bases). This CDR3 has 15 residues. Germline CDR1 is MNHEY and CDR2 is SVGAGI. This CDR3 is CASSIGQRTNYGYTF. DNA of the CDR3: TGTGCAAGCAGTATAGGACAGAGGACTAACTATGGCTACACCTTC.

This chain uses TRBV5-1 with TRBJ1-6, with 7 nucleotides matching TRBD1. This CDR3 is built from 14 residues. Germline lookup yields CDR1 SGHRS and CDR2 YFSETQ. V lost 2 bases and J lost 10; bases outside the gene matches: 6. CDR3 in amino acids: CASSFVTGTSPLHF. CDR3 DNA: TGCGCCAGCAGCTTCGTGACAGGGACATCACCCCTCCACTTT. The full variable domain, rest sourced from reference TRBV5-1 and TRBJ1-6, is KAGVTQTPRYLIKTRGQQVTLSCSPISGHRSVSWYQQTPGQGLQFLFEYFSETQRNKGNFPGRFSGRQFSNSRSEMNVSTLELGDSALYLCASSFVTGTSPLHFGNGTRLTVT.

As concerns this clonotype: A read error may account for a junction end that differs from germline. The chain is built from TRBV6-1 and TRBJ2-3; possibly TRBD1 or TRBD2 for D (5 bases each). This CDR3 has 16 residues. From germline, CDR1 is MNHNS and CDR2 SASEGT. CDR3 sequence: CASSKASPGRTDTQYF. The CDR3 DNA follows: TGTGCCAGCAGTAAAGCTAGTCCGGGGCGCACAGATACGCAGTATTTT.

This clonotype was seen ten or more times. The rearrangement links TRBV5-1 to TRBJ2-6; the D gene is possibly TRBD1 (6 bases). The germline V gene encodes CDR1 SGHRS and CDR2 YFSETQ. V was trimmed by 3 bases and J by 2 bases, leaving 9 bases between them. This CDR3 comprises 15 residues. CDR3 protein: CASSSYRAGANVLTF. The CDR3 nucleotides are TGCGCCAGCAGCTCGTACAGGGCTGGGGCCAACGTCCTGACTTTC.

This clonotype showed up just once. Lacking the conserved final phenylalanine or tryptophan, this CDR3 likely reflects a read error. The chain has TRBV28 and TRBJ2-3; the D is unclear. The CDR3 runs 15 residues. V was clipped by 6 bases and J by 4 bases, with 17 bases between them. Germline CDR1 reads MDHEN; CDR2 reads SYDVKM. CDR3 DNA: TGTGCCAGCAGCCAGGAGACATGGCGCCCAGATACGCAGTATATT. Protein sequence: CASSQETWRPDTQYI.

The chain couples TRBV6-5 to TRBJ1-1; D remains unclear. Germline V gives CDR1 MNHEY, CDR2 SVGAGI. The CDR3 extends over 15 amino acids. The CDR3 DNA sequence: TGTGTCAGTAGTTACGGCGGTCTGGTGTCCACTGAAGCTTTCTTT. Residues: CVSSYGGLVSTEAFF.

In the case of this clonotype: The conserved final phenylalanine or tryptophan is absent from the CDR3, which likely points to a read error. The V gene is TRBV29-1, the J gene TRBJ2-7; TRBD1 might be the D (7 bases). The CDR3 runs 13 residues. Germline V gene data show CDR1 as SQVTM and CDR2 as ANQGSEA. As DNA, the CDR3 is TGCAGCGAACGGGGGACAGAACCCTACGTGCAGTACATC. It yields the protein CSERGTEPYVQYI.

About this clonotype: Being one base from a much bigger clone, this may be a read error. V is TRBV20-1 and J is TRBJ1-2; 7 bases fit TRBD1. Germline CDR1 DFQATT, CDR2 SNEGSKA (reference sequence). This CDR3 is built from 12 residues. The CDR3 protein is CGARDRAKGYTF. CDR3 nucleotide sequence: TGCGGTGCTAGAGACAGGGCAAAAGGCTACACCTTC.

Only one count was recorded for this clonotype. Lacking the conserved final phenylalanine or tryptophan, this CDR3 likely reflects a read error. The chain has TRBV29-1 and TRBJ2-1, with 7 bases aligning to TRBD1. CDR3 length equals 10 residues. Germline CDR1 SQVTM, CDR2 ANQGSEA. DNA for the CDR3: TGCAACGTCTCACAGGGGGAGCAGTTCATC. It codes for CNVSQGEQFI.

The rearrangement joins TRBV11-2 to TRBJ2-1; perhaps D is TRBD1 or TRBD2 (5 bases each). The CDR3 length is 14 residues. Germline V gives CDR1 SGHAT, CDR2 FQNNGV. V was pared by 7 bases and J by 6 bases, with 16 bases between. The CDR3 sequence: CASISREQPNEQFF. The CDR3 nucleotides read TGTGCCAGCATCTCCAGGGAGCAGCCCAATGAGCAGTTCTTC.

Points on this clonotype: The junction does not match germline at one end; this may be a read error. The chain recombines TRBV2 with TRBJ1-1; a weak D match, TRBD1 (5 bases). The V gene's germline CDR1 is SNHLY and CDR2 FYNNEI. The CDR3 has 12 residues. Here the CDR3 DNA reads TGTGCCAGCAGTCAGGGTAACACTGAAGCCTCCTTT. Protein: CASSQGNTEASF.

V gene TRBV29-1 combines with J gene TRBJ2-1; tentatively, D is TRBD2 (6 bases). Germline V gene sequence: CDR1 SQVTM, CDR2 ANQGSEA. The CDR3 spans 14 residues. The V gene lost 4 bases and the J gene lost 16 bases, with 26 bases spanning the gap. The CDR3 nucleotides read TGCAGCGTTGGAAGGGCTACTAGCTCCGATGGGCAATTCTTC. This encodes CSVGRATSSDGQFF.